This T cell receptor beta chain was sequenced during a study of CD4 T cells in relation to SARS-CoV-2 and coronaviruses. Study overall: The restricting HLA molecule for shared crossreactive spike epitopes was mapped.

Some clones are missing from TCRdb's copy, which holds only in-frame ones; the method was immunoSEQ multiplex PCR. The table lists about 20,000 clones, 60% to 80% of them singletons. Unexposed donor CD4+ T cells date from 2011-2018, before the COVID-19 pandemic. Isolation of CD4+ T cells took place after about 9 days in culture. In this sample, this clone turned up once. Its cognate antigen is unknown. One end of the junction does not line up with germline, which may come from a read error. CDR3 length: 13 residues. Looked up from germline, CDR1 is SGHRS and CDR2 is YFSETQ. The gene calls are TRBV5-1 and TRBJ2-1, with TRBD1 matching 8 bases. This clonotype originated in a human donor in good health. Sequenced input: CD4+ T cells from PBMCs, cultured in vitro. CDR3 region: CASGFRTGPEQFF. The CDR3 DNA sequence: TGCGCCAGCGGCTTTCGGACAGGGCCTGAGCAGTTCTTC. Full variable domain (remainder filled in from reference TRBV5-1 and TRBJ2-1): KAGVTQTPRYLIKTRGQQVTLSCSPISGHRSVSWYQQTPGQGLQFLFEYFSETQRNKGNFPGRFSGRQFSNSRSEMNVSTLELGDSALYLCASGFRTGPEQFFGPGTRLTVL.